The 18 T cell receptor beta chains reported below all come from one sample, sequenced in a study of cytomegalovirus exposure and HLA in healthy donors (dated by TCRdb to between 2016 and 2019). Libraries were prepared through the immunoSEQ multiplex PCR assay. For the multiplex PCR, a mixture combining 60 forward primers for TCR Vbeta segments and 13 reverse primers for TCR Jbeta segments was used. TCRdb mirrors the immuneACCESS table, restricted to in-frame sequences. Some clones are absent from its copies; in checked studies, under half trace to an unresolved V gene, and the reason for the others is unknown. A total of some 200,000 clones appear in this sample, around 64% of them only once. About 3% of the sample comes from the top ten. Sequences were obtained from PBMCs. The receptors were sampled from a man between 35 and 55 years old in good health and CMV-seropositive.

This clone has only a few counts. The chain links TRBV29-1 to TRBJ2-2; TRBD1 might be the D (6 bases). V dropped 7 bases and J dropped 0 bases, with 18 bases sitting between them. Germline CDR1 and CDR2: SQVTM and ANQGSEA. The CDR3 consists of 16 residues. The CDR3 loop reads CSDVRKTGTNTGELFF. CDR3 DNA sequence: TGCAGCGACGTCCGGAAAACAGGGACGAACACCGGGGAGCTGTTTTTT.

The J gene is TRBJ2-3, the V gene TRBV10-3; 9 bases match TRBD2. The CDR3 extends over 17 amino acids. Germline lookup yields CDR1 ENHRY and CDR2 SYGVKD. With V trimmed by 4 bases and J by 1 base, 9 bases remained unmatched. Here the CDR3 DNA reads TGTGCCATCAGTGGGCCGAAGCGGGGGGTGGGCACAGATACGCAGTATTTT. It codes for CAISGPKRGVGTDTQYF.

This clone was counted only a few times. J is TRBJ1-1 and V is TRBV5-5; D is ambiguous. V lost 6 bases and J 1 base, leaving 10 bases between the germline ends. CDR3 length equals 13 residues. Germline values: CDR1 SGHKS, CDR2 YYEKEE (reference sequence). The CDR3 sequence is CASKRGPNTEAFF. CDR3 bases: TGTGCCAGCAAAAGAGGCCCGAACACTGAAGCTTTCTTT.

This clone has more than one count but fewer than ten. DNA of the CDR3: TGTGCCAGCAGTTTCCTCGGGACAGGGAACGACGATGGCTACACCTTC. It codes for CASSFLGTGNDDGYTF. The chain is built from TRBV27 and TRBJ1-2; TRBD1 agrees at 9 bases. Germline assignment: CDR1 MNHEY and CDR2 SMNVEV (reference sequence). The V segment lost 3 bases and the J segment 6 bases; nucleotides outside the gene matches: 11. The CDR3 totals 16 residues.

The chain is built from TRBV5-1 and TRBJ1-2; 7 bases are a match to TRBD1. The germline gives CDR1 SGHRS, CDR2 YFSETQ. The J segment lost 4 bases and the V segment lost 5 bases, leaving 8 bases of the junction unmatched. There are 14 residues in the CDR3. The CDR3 reads CASRERQGSYGYTF. Here the CDR3 DNA reads TGCGCCAGCAGGGAACGACAGGGTAGCTATGGCTACACCTTC.

The V gene is TRBV7-2, the J gene TRBJ2-7, with unresolved D. The ends were cut back, 5 bases at V and 4 bases at J, with 21 bases in the middle. CDR3 size: 16 residues. Germline V CDR1 and CDR2: SGHTA, FQGNSA. CDR3 loop: CASSPPSPLRRYEQYF. In DNA form, the CDR3 reads TGTGCCAGCAGCCCCCCATCACCTCTACGGAGATACGAGCAGTACTTC. Full variable domain (missing parts from reference TRBV7-2 and TRBJ2-7): GAGVSQSPSNKVTEKGKDVELRCDPISGHTALYWYRQSLGQGLEFLIYFQGNSAPDKSGLPSDRFSAERTGGSVSTLTIQRTQQEDSAVYLCASSPPSPLRRYEQYFGPGTRLTVT.

A single count supports this clone. The chain is built from TRBV7-2 and TRBJ2-1, with 8 bases identical to TRBD2. CDR3 length: 17 residues. V lost 0 bases, J lost 8 bases, and 12 bases stayed unmatched. The V gene's germline CDR1 is SGHTA and CDR2 FQGNSA. CDR3 sequence (DNA): TGTGCCAGCAGCTTAGCCCGGATAGGGACTAGTCCATATGAGCAGTTCTTC. Its translation: CASSLARIGTSPYEQFF.

This clone has only a few counts. The J gene is TRBJ2-7, the V gene TRBV5-4; 7 nucleotides match TRBD1. Germline values: CDR1 SGHNT, CDR2 YYREEE (reference sequence). This CDR3 has 14 residues. V trimming: 4 bases; J trimming: 1 base; junction bases outside the gene matches: 5. The CDR3 nucleotides are TGTGCCAGCAGCGCTCGGGACAGATCCTACGAGCAGTACTTC. Translating gives CASSARDRSYEQYF.

V and J are TRBV5-1 and TRBJ2-2, with D possibly being TRBD1 (6 bases). Germline V gene data show CDR1 as SGHRS and CDR2 as YFSETQ. The CDR3 consists of 15 residues. V lost 2 bases and J 4 bases, leaving 12 bases between the germline ends. The CDR3 sequence is CASSFRDTSTGELFF. CDR3 coding DNA: TGCGCCAGCAGCTTTCGGGACACCAGCACCGGGGAGCTGTTTTTT. Looking up the rest from reference TRBV5-1 and TRBJ2-2 gives the full variable domain: KAGVTQTPRYLIKTRGQQVTLSCSPISGHRSVSWYQQTPGQGLQFLFEYFSETQRNKGNFPGRFSGRQFSNSRSEMNVSTLELGDSALYLCASSFRDTSTGELFFGEGSRLTVL.

This clone was observed a single time. The rearrangement uses TRBV19 and TRBJ2-3, with TRBD2 matching 7 bases. This CDR3 region has 16 residues. Germline V gene sequence: CDR1 LNHDA, CDR2 SQIVND (reference sequence). V trimming: 2 bases; J trimming: 2 bases; junction bases outside the gene matches: 7. This CDR3 is CASSILGGGDTDTQYF. The CDR3 DNA sequence: TGTGCCAGTAGTATACTCGGCGGGGGAGACACAGATACGCAGTATTTT.

The rearrangement links TRBV5-1 to TRBJ2-3; perhaps TRBD2 as D (6 bases). Between the trimmed V and J ends, which lost 7 bases and 4 bases, there was a span of 19 bases. The CDR3 sequence is 15 residues long. Germline-derived CDR1 and CDR2 are SGHRS and YFSETQ. The DNA for the CDR3 is TGCGCCAGCCGGGGGACCCCAAACTTTGCAGATACGCAGTATTTT. This codes for CASRGTPNFADTQYF.

The CDR3 DNA reads as TGTGCCAGCAGCCGCCCGGGACTAGCGGGCCTCAGCTCCTACAATGAGCAGTTCTTC. Translating it yields CASSRPGLAGLSSYNEQFF. The V gene is TRBV5-4, the J gene TRBJ2-1; 12 nucleotides match TRBD2. The trim removed 4 bases at V and 0 bases at J, leaving 11 bases unmatched. Germline values: CDR1 SGHNT, CDR2 YYREEE (reference sequence). This CDR3 is 19 amino acids long. Combining the CDR3 with reference TRBV5-4 and TRBJ2-1 gives the whole variable domain ETGVTQSPTHLIKTRGQQVTLRCSSQSGHNTVSWYQQALGQGPQFIFQYYREEENGRGNFPPRFSGLQFPNYSSELNVNALELDDSALYLCASSRPGLAGLSSYNEQFFGPGTRLTVL.

This chain links TRBV15 with TRBJ1-4; TRBD1 might be the D (6 bases). There are 15 residues in the CDR3. Trimming removed 5 bases from V and 0 bases from J, with 10 bases in between. Germline V gene data show CDR1 as LNHNV and CDR2 as YYDKDF (reference sequence). CDR3 coding DNA: TGTGCCACCAGCGAGGGGGAGTCAACTAATGAAAAACTGTTTTTT. Translated: CATSEGESTNEKLFF.

The chain links TRBV5-1 to TRBJ1-1; a weak D match, TRBD1 (5 bases). CDR3 length equals 14 residues. The germline gives CDR1 SGHRS, CDR2 YFSETQ. V lost 2 bases, J lost 2 bases, and 10 bases lay in between. In DNA, the CDR3 is TGCGCCAGCAGCTTCCAGGGAAGAAACACTGAAGCTTTCTTT. Translated: CASSFQGRNTEAFF.

The table lists this clone with a few counts. The chain joins TRBV12-5 to TRBJ2-7, with 10 nucleotides matching TRBD1. The germline gives CDR1 LGHNT, CDR2 FRNRAP. The CDR3 sequence is 16 residues long. V lost 6 bases, J lost 4 bases, and 12 bases stayed unmatched. The CDR3 spells CASGPLRDRGYYEQYF. The DNA of the CDR3 is TGTGCTAGTGGCCCACTCCGGGACAGGGGATATTACGAGCAGTACTTC.

In regard to this clone: This sample also contains other DNA sequences that code for the same CDR3. The rearrangement uses TRBV6-1 and TRBJ1-3, with TRBD1 matching over 7 bases. Germline trimming cut 6 bases from V and 3 bases from J; bases unmatched to any gene: 5. Per germline, CDR1 MNHNS and CDR2 SASEGT. This CDR3 spans 14 amino acids. CDR3 sequence: CASSQTGIGNTIYF. Here the CDR3 DNA reads TGTGCCAGCAGCCAGACAGGGATTGGAAACACCATATATTTT.

This chain joins TRBV7-9 and TRBJ1-2; 8 bases align to TRBD1. V gave up 0 bases and J gave up 3 bases; unmatched junction bases: 0. Per the germline V gene, CDR1 is SEHNR and CDR2 is FQNEAQ (reference sequence). This CDR3 is built from 14 residues. CDR3 nucleotide sequence: TGTGCCAGCAGCTTAGCGACAGGGGACTATGGCTACACCTTC. Protein sequence: CASSLATGDYGYTF.

This clone was seen more than once but under ten times. This chain links TRBV19 with TRBJ1-4; 7 nucleotides align to TRBD1. This CDR3 has 13 residues. The V gene end was trimmed by 10 bases and the J gene end by 6 bases; junction bases not matched to a gene: 8. Germline CDR1 reads LNHDA; CDR2 reads SQIVND (reference sequence). The CDR3, as DNA: TGTGCCACAAGCGACAGGGAGGATGAAAAACTGTTTTTT. Its translation: CATSDREDEKLFF.